This TCR beta chain came from a study of T cell responses to AZD1222 COVID-19 vaccine. Findings of the study overall: Unmutated variant regions are reportedly targeted by nearly half of spike-specific TCRs. No repertoire was sampled before or during the peak T cell response, only after it. Along spike, vaccine-associated CD4 TCRs were found throughout, with dominance at 160-218 and 743-854. Possibly, clonal diversity was underestimated; donors were largely white British and included more females.

Assay: immunoSEQ multiplex PCR; the TCRdb copy retains only in-frame clones and omits some. The top ten clones hold roughly 4.2% of a sample with some 96,000 clones, about 89% of them seen once. About this clone itself: The antigen is undetermined.

The CDR3 consists of 16 residues. V shed 1 base and J 6 bases; nucleotides not matched to a gene: 9. Germline lookup yields CDR1 SEHNR and CDR2 FQNEAQ (reference sequence). The chain recombines TRBV7-9 with TRBJ2-1, with TRBD2 matching 7 bases. This clonotype was sampled from an adult in good health. Sequencing was performed on peripheral blood, taken on day 0 of MenACWY control vaccination. The CDR3 here is CASSLEFWGRANEQFF. In DNA form, the CDR3 reads TGTGCCAGCAGCTTAGAATTTTGGGGGAGGGCCAATGAGCAGTTCTTC.